This entry lists 27 T cell receptor beta chains sequenced from one sample in a study of blood T cell repertoires in COVID-19 (dated by TCRdb to about 2020). Library method: the immunoSEQ multiplex PCR assay. The table was pulled from immuneACCESS by TCRdb, which kept in-frame rearrangements only. Such tables lose some clones; where checked, under half of the loss comes from unresolved V genes, and the rest has no known cause. The sample table records 45,000 or so clones; around 80% of these occur just once. The ten largest clones capture around 44% of the sample. Sequencing was done on a sample of peripheral blood. Source of these receptors: a human donor in a cohort sampled during active COVID-19.

A single count supports this clone. The chain uses TRBV28 and TRBJ1-2; D not certain. The CDR3 is 14 residues long. The germline gives CDR1 MDHEN, CDR2 SYDVKM. Trimming removed 6 bases from V and 3 bases from J, with 14 bases in between. Written as DNA, the CDR3 is TGTGCCAGCAGCCGCGGGAGAGGAGACTATGGCTACACCTTC. Residues: CASSRGRGDYGYTF.

This chain joins TRBV11-2 and TRBJ1-1; the D is unclear. Trimming removed 0 bases at V and 6 bases at J, with 5 bases between. The CDR3 extends over 12 amino acids. The germline CDR1 and CDR2 sequences are SGHAT and FQNNGV. The CDR3: CASSLDISEAFF. The CDR3 nucleotides are TGTGCCAGCAGCTTAGATATCTCTGAAGCTTTCTTT. Variable domain in full (rest from reference TRBV11-2 and TRBJ1-1): EAGVAQSPRYKIIEKRQSVAFWCNPISGHATLYWYQQILGQGPKLLIQFQNNGVVDDSQLPKDRFSAERLKGVDSTLKIQPAKLEDSAVYLCASSLDISEAFFGQGTRLTVV.

J is TRBJ2-2 and V is TRBV3-1 (or the pseudogene TRBV3-2); 8 bases align to TRBD2. The length of the CDR3 is 16 residues. The germline gives CDR1 LGHDT, CDR2 YNNKEL (reference sequence). After removal of 1 base from V and 8 bases from J, the junction contained 9 bases not matched to a gene. Here the CDR3 reads CASSQGGTSKRGELFF. The CDR3 nucleotides read TGTGCCAGCAGCCAAGGAGGGACTAGTAAGCGGGGGGAGCTGTTTTTT.

The chain uses TRBV29-1 and TRBJ2-4, with D possibly TRBD2 on 6 matching bases. This CDR3 has 16 amino acids. The ends were cut back, 6 bases at V and 0 bases at J, with 18 bases in the middle. Germline lookup yields CDR1 SQVTM and CDR2 ANQGSEA. The CDR3 reads CSVTTGSILAKNIQYF. The DNA for the CDR3 is TGCAGCGTAACAACCGGGAGCATCTTAGCCAAAAACATTCAGTACTTC.

The CDR3 sequence is CASSPRGAGGYTF. CDR3 nucleotides: TGTGCCAGCAGTCCAAGAGGGGCGGGGGGCTACACCTTC. V and J are TRBV28 and TRBJ1-2; tentative D call: TRBD1 (5 bases). Germline V gene data show CDR1 as MDHEN and CDR2 as SYDVKM. The CDR3 is 13 residues long. Trimming cost V 5 bases and J 8 bases, with 15 bases left between them.

This chain links TRBV18 with TRBJ2-3, with 10 bases lining up with TRBD2. The ends lost 0 bases at V and 5 bases at J; junction bases unmatched: 11. CDR1 is KGHSH and CDR2 is LQKENI in the germline V gene. This CDR3 has 18 residues. CDR3 sequence (DNA): TGTGCCAGCTCACCACCGGGCAGCGGGGGGGCCAGGATAGATACGCAGTATTTT. Its protein product is CASSPPGSGGARIDTQYF.

The chain uses TRBV19 and TRBJ1-5, with 7 bases matching TRBD1. Germline V CDR1 and CDR2: LNHDA, SQIVND (reference sequence). Trimming removed 1 base from V and 0 bases from J; junction bases left unmatched: 3. This CDR3 region has 16 residues. In DNA, the CDR3 is TGTGCCAGTAGTATAGGTTGGGACAGTAGCAATCAGCCCCAGCATTTT. Amino acid sequence: CASSIGWDSSNQPQHF.

This chain joins TRBV19 and TRBJ1-1; D ambiguous. V was cut by 6 bases and J by 1 base, with 12 bases left in between. The CDR3 covers 14 residues. Germline V gene data show CDR1 as LNHDA and CDR2 as SQIVND (reference sequence). The CDR3 loop is CASSPQEGNTEAFF. The CDR3 DNA sequence: TGTGCCAGTAGCCCCCAGGAGGGGAACACTGAAGCTTTCTTT.

The chain employs TRBV5-6 and TRBJ2-1, with 7 bases aligning to TRBD2. The CDR3 length is 12 residues. Germline CDR1 SGHDT, CDR2 YYEEEE. The junction had 5 bases not matched to a gene; V was cut back by 4 bases and J by 10 bases. The CDR3 nucleotides are TGTGCCAGCAGCCCCCCGGGGGGAGAGCAGTTCTTC. Translating it yields CASSPPGGEQFF.

This chain connects TRBV28 to TRBJ1-6; D is possibly TRBD1 (5 bases). CDR1 is MDHEN, CDR2 SYDVKM, per germline. V lost 3 bases and J lost 10, with 10 bases in between. The CDR3 length is 13 residues. Here the CDR3 reads CASSFPTESPLHF. In DNA form, the CDR3 reads TGTGCCAGCAGTTTTCCGACAGAGTCACCCCTCCACTTT.

The chain joins TRBV5-5 to TRBJ2-1; D may be TRBD2 (5 bases). CDR3 size: 14 residues. Germline values: CDR1 SGHKS, CDR2 YYEKEE (reference sequence). V was shortened by 0 bases and J by 7 bases, with 11 bases between the two germline ends. In DNA form, the CDR3 reads TGTGCCAGCAGCTTGGAGGAGGCTCGGAATGAGCAGTTCTTC. This codes for CASSLEEARNEQFF.

This chain connects TRBV7-9 to TRBJ2-3, with no clear D. The CDR3 is 14 residues long. Trimming left V 0 bases short and J 0 bases short, with 4 bases between. Germline CDR1 reads SEHNR; CDR2 reads FQNEAQ (reference sequence). CDR3 loop: CASSLAGSTDTQYF. The CDR3 nucleotides read TGTGCCAGCAGCTTAGCGGGCAGCACAGATACGCAGTATTTT.

The chain recombines TRBV15 with TRBJ1-5; 10 bases are a match to TRBD1. The CDR3 is 16 amino acids. CDR1 and CDR2 from the germline V gene are LNHNV and YYDKDF (reference sequence). The junction had 5 bases not matched to a gene; V was cut back by 2 bases and J by 4 bases. CDR3 bases: TGTGCCACCAGCAGACGACAGGGGGCGGCTAATCAGCCCCAGCATTTT. It translates to CATSRRQGAANQPQHF.

This clone was seen only once. The chain recombines TRBV24-1 with TRBJ2-5; the match to TRBD1 covers 9 bases. Trimming removed 9 bases from V and 5 bases from J; junction bases left unmatched: 9. The CDR3 is 14 amino acids. CDR1 and CDR2 from the germline V gene are KGHDR and SFDVKD. Here the CDR3 DNA reads TGTGCCACCGGTCCGGGACAGGGATTGGAGACCCAGTACTTC. As protein: CATGPGQGLETQYF.

The V call is TRBV7-9, the J call TRBJ2-7; TRBD2 matches at 9 bases. The CDR3 covers 15 residues. Germline CDR1 is SEHNR and CDR2 is FQNEAQ (reference sequence). V shed 1 base and J 7 bases; nucleotides not matched to a gene: 8. The CDR3 loop reads CASSLVAGGRREQYF. The CDR3 nucleotides read TGTGCCAGCAGCTTAGTGGCGGGGGGGCGTCGGGAGCAGTACTTC.

This chain's CDR3 is CASSPRQALADTQYF. The CDR3 DNA sequence: TGTGCCAGCAGCCCGCGACAGGCGCTGGCAGATACGCAGTATTTT. The chain uses TRBV14 and TRBJ2-3, with D possibly TRBD1 on 6 matching bases. CDR1 SGHDN and CDR2 FVKESK come from the germline V gene. Trimming stripped 4 bases from V and 4 bases from J, with 15 bases between. The CDR3 spans 15 residues.

V is TRBV27 and J is TRBJ1-4; the match to TRBD1 covers 7 bases. CDR3 length equals 13 residues. J lost 7 bases, V lost 2 bases, and 1 base had no gene match. Germline V gene sequence: CDR1 MNHEY, CDR2 SMNVEV (reference sequence). This CDR3 is CASSLGDSEKLFF. The CDR3 DNA is TGTGCCAGCAGTTTAGGGGACAGTGAAAAACTGTTTTTT.

The chain has TRBV2 and TRBJ1-2; 12 nucleotides line up with TRBD1. Trimming cost V 7 bases and J 5 bases; bases outside gene matches: 5. CDR1 and CDR2 from the germline V gene are SNHLY and FYNNEI. The CDR3 loop spans 14 amino acids. Written as DNA, the CDR3 is TGTGCCAGCATTCGGGACAGGGGGCAATATGGCTACACCTTC. Encoded protein: CASIRDRGQYGYTF.

This clone was seen just once. The V call is TRBV18, the J call TRBJ2-2; tentatively, D is TRBD2 (6 bases). The CDR3 length is 15 residues. Trimming cost V 1 base and J 1 base, with 7 bases left between them. Per the germline V gene, CDR1 is KGHSH and CDR2 is LQKENI. CDR3 sequence (DNA): TGTGCCAGCTCACCACGGGGAGGGAACACCGGGGAGCTGTTTTTT. It encodes CASSPRGGNTGELFF. Complete variable domain (other parts from reference TRBV18 and TRBJ2-2): NAGVMQNPRHLVRRRGQEARLRCSPMKGHSHVYWYRQLPEEGLKFMVYLQKENIIDESGMPKERFSAEFPKEGPSILRIQQVVRGDSAAYFCASSPRGGNTGELFFGEGSRLTVL.

The rearrangement uses TRBV27 and TRBJ1-1; possible D gene TRBD1, 6 bases. V was cut by 5 bases and J by 0 bases, with 13 bases left in between. This CDR3 spans 15 amino acids. The V gene's germline CDR1 is MNHEY and CDR2 SMNVEV (reference sequence). The CDR3 DNA follows: TGTGCCAGCAGTCACAAGAGGGGGATGAACACTGAAGCTTTCTTT. Protein sequence: CASSHKRGMNTEAFF.

This sequence joins TRBV5-8 and TRBJ2-7; 12 positions match TRBD2. Germline V CDR1 and CDR2: SGHTS, YDEGEE. The CDR3 loop spans 19 amino acids. V gave up 0 bases and J gave up 4 bases; unmatched junction bases: 14. CDR3 nucleotides: TGTGCCAGCAGCTTGGGTCGTCTAGCGGGGGGGCCACGGTTGTACGAGCAGTACGTC. It yields the protein CASSLGRLAGGPRLYEQYV.

This chain connects TRBV6-4 to TRBJ2-2; 9 nucleotides align to TRBD1. Germline assignment: CDR1 MRHNA and CDR2 SNTAGT. The CDR3 is 15 residues long. Germline trimming cut 6 bases from V and 4 bases from J; bases unmatched to any gene: 6. The CDR3 DNA sequence: TGTGCCAGCAGGGTTCTGGGACAGGGCACCGGGGAGCTGTTTTTT. Translation gives CASRVLGQGTGELFF.

The genes are TRBV10-3 and TRBJ1-2; TRBD1 aligns across 9 bases. Germline V gene lookup returns CDR1 ENHRY and CDR2 SYGVKD. The CDR3 is made up of 14 amino acids. The J segment lost 3 bases and the V segment lost 4 bases, leaving 3 bases of the junction unmatched. The DNA for the CDR3 is TGTGCCATCAGTGCCAGGACAGGGGACTATGGCTACACCTTC. Translation gives CAISARTGDYGYTF.

The V gene is TRBV4-1, the J gene TRBJ1-5; possibly TRBD1 for D (6 bases). Trimming left V 1 base short and J 4 bases short, with 17 bases between. Germline assignment: CDR1 MGHRA and CDR2 YSYEKL. The CDR3 is 17 amino acids. The CDR3 coding sequence is TGCGCCAGCAGCCAAGGGTATCGGACAGCAACGAATCAGCCCCAGCATTTT. Amino acid sequence: CASSQGYRTATNQPQHF.

This chain uses TRBV19 with TRBJ2-1; 9 positions agree with TRBD2. Germline CDR1 is LNHDA and CDR2 is SQIVND (reference sequence). Trimming took 3 bases from V and 4 from J; bases not matched to a gene: 7. The CDR3 consists of 16 residues. The CDR3 here is CASSISYLAGYNEQFF. The CDR3 region has the DNA TGTGCCAGTAGTATCTCCTACCTAGCGGGGTACAATGAGCAGTTCTTC.

The genes are TRBV9 and TRBJ2-3; 14 positions agree with TRBD2. V was clipped by 7 bases and J by 6 bases; unmatched bases: 13. Per germline, CDR1 SGDLS and CDR2 YYNGEE. The CDR3 has 17 residues. CDR3 bases: TGTGCCAGCTCTCGGACTAGCGGGGGGCCCAGGACCGATACGCAGTATTTT. Amino acids: CASSRTSGGPRTDTQYF.

The chain couples TRBV5-1 to TRBJ2-5, with 8 nucleotides matching TRBD2. CDR1 is SGHRS, CDR2 YFSETQ, per germline. J lost 1 base, V lost 1 base, and 6 bases had no gene match. CDR3 length equals 16 residues. CDR3: CASSLSAGGLQETQYF. CDR3 bases: TGCGCCAGCAGCTTGAGTGCGGGGGGACTCCAAGAGACCCAGTACTTC. The full variable domain, with the rest looked up from reference TRBV5-1 and TRBJ2-5, is KAGVTQTPRYLIKTRGQQVTLSCSPISGHRSVSWYQQTPGQGLQFLFEYFSETQRNKGNFPGRFSGRQFSNSRSEMNVSTLELGDSALYLCASSLSAGGLQETQYFGPGTRLLVL.